This TCR beta chain originates from a study of control samples from healthy donors and cancer patients. V dropped 6 bases and J dropped 2 bases, with 13 bases sitting between them. The germline CDR1 and CDR2 sequences are ENHRY and SYGVKD. CDR3 size: 14 residues. Generated by immunoSEQ multiplex PCR, the TCRdb table keeps only in-frame clones and is missing some. The table lists around 250,000 clones, 82% of them singletons. This sequence was found in a woman aged 55-69 years with lung cancer. V usage is TRBV10-3 and J usage is TRBJ1-1; D uncertain. The sequenced material came from PBMCs. Written as DNA, the CDR3 is TGTGCCATCAGCTCAAAGGGAGTTAACACTGAAGCTTTCTTT. It encodes CAISSKGVNTEAFF.